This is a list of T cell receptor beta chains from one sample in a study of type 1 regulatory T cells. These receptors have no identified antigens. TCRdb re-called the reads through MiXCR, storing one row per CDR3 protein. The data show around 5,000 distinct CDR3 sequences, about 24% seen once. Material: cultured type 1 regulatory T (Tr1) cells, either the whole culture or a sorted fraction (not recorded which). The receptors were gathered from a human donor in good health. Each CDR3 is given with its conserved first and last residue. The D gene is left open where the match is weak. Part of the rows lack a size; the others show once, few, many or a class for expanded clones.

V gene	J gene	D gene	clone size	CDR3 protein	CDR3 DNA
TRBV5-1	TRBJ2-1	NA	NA	CASSLGGSSYNEQFF	TGCGCCAGCAGCTTGGGTGGGAGCTCCTACAATGAGCAGTTCTTC
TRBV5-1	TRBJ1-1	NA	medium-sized	CASSQQSLGVNTEAFF	TGCGCCAGCAGCCAACAGAGCCTAGGAGTGAACACTGAAGCTTTCTTT
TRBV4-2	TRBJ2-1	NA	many	CASSLVGGTGEQFF	TGTGCCAGCAGCCTGGTGGGCGGGACCGGTGAGCAGTTCTTC
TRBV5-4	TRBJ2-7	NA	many	CASSKWTAAYEQYF	TGTGCCAGCAGCAAATGGACAGCAGCCTACGAGCAGTACTTC
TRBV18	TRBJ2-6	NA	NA	CASSQTTGYSGANVLTF	TGTGCCAGCTCACAGACCACAGGTTACTCTGGGGCCAACGTCCTGACTTTC
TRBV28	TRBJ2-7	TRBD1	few	CASSYLGGGQGGPYEQYF	TGTGCCAGCAGTTATCTAGGAGGGGGACAGGGAGGGCCCTACGAGCAGTACTTC
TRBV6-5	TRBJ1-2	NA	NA	CASSPYRANYGYTF	TGTGCCAGCAGTCCCTACAGGGCCAACTATGGCTACACCTTC
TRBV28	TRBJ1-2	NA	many	CASSETGFNGYTF	TGTGCCAGCAGTGAAACAGGGTTTAATGGCTACACCTTC
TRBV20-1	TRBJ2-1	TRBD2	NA	CSAADSGIAANEQFF	TGCAGTGCCGCGGATAGCGGGATAGCTGCCAATGAGCAGTTCTTC
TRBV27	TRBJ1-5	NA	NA	CASKTAVDQPQHF	TGTGCCAGCAAAACGGCGGTGGATCAGCCCCAGCATTTT
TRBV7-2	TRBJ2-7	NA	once	CASSLIGAAVEQYF	TGTGCCAGCAGCTTAATAGGGGCGGCGGTGGAGCAGTACTTC
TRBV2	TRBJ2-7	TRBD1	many	CATRFGQGVYEQYF	TGTGCCACTCGGTTTGGACAGGGGGTCTACGAGCAGTACTTC
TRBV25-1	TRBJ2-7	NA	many	CASSAHGVGYEQYF	TGTGCCAGCAGTGCTCACGGGGTGGGATACGAGCAGTACTTC
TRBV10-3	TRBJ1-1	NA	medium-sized	CAISGGLGTEAFF	TGTGCCATCAGTGGGGGGCTGGGTACTGAAGCTTTCTTT
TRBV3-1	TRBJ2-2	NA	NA	CASSQTGAGELFF	TGTGCCAGCAGCCAAACCGGAGCCGGGGAGCTGTTTTTT
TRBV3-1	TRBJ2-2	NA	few	CASSQVVQNANTGELFF	TGTGCCAGCAGCCAAGTGGTCCAGAACGCGAACACCGGGGAGCTGTTTTTT
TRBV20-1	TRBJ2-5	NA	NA	CSARASAGAGTQYF	TGCAGTGCTAGAGCTTCCGCGGGGGCGGGGACCCAGTACTTC
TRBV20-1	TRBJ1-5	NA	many	CSARPAGQGNQPQHF	TGCAGTGCTAGACCCGCCGGACAAGGCAATCAGCCCCAGCATTTT
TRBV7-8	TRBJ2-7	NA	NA	CASSLETGLSYEQYF	TGTGCCAGCAGCTTAGAGACGGGGTTGTCCTACGAGCAGTACTTC
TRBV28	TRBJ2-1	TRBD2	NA	CASSLYLGTSASSYNEQFF	TGTGCCAGCAGTTTATATCTAGGGACTAGCGCAAGCTCCTACAATGAGCAGTTCTTC
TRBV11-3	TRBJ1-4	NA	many	CASSSRGGVEKLFF	TGTGCCAGCAGCTCGAGGGGAGGGGTTGAAAAACTGTTTTTT
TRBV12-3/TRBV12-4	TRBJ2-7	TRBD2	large	CASSHIASGIYEQYF	TGTGCCAGCAGTCACATCGCTAGCGGCATCTACGAGCAGTACTTC
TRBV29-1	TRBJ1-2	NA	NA	CSAGGQLYGYTF	TGCAGCGCGGGGGGGCAGCTCTATGGCTACACCTTC
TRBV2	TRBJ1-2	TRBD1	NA	CASSVQGANYGYTF	TGTGCCAGCAGTGTACAGGGGGCTAACTATGGCTACACCTTC
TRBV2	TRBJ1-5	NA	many	CASSPDTRNQPQHF	TGTGCCAGCAGTCCCGATACAAGGAATCAGCCCCAGCATTTT
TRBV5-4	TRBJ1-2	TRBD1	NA	CASSLKQGANPNYGYTF	TGTGCCAGCAGCTTGAAACAGGGGGCGAACCCAAACTATGGCTACACCTTC
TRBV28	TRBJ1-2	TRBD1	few	CASSPPDRGHGYTF	TGTGCCAGCAGCCCCCCGGACAGGGGCCATGGCTACACCTTC
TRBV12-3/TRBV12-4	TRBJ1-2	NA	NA	CASSLRGGYTF	TGTGCCAGCAGTCTCAGGGGTGGCTACACCTTC
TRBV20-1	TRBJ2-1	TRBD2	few	CSARDSGGPKYNEQFF	TGCAGTGCGAGGGATAGCGGGGGGCCAAAATACAATGAGCAGTTCTTC
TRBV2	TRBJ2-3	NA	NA	CASNYGGTIWYF	TGTGCCAGCAATTATGGGGGAACAATTTGGTATTTT
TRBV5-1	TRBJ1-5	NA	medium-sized	CASSLAGGFSNQPQHF	TGCGCCAGCAGCTTGGCTGGTGGATTTAGCAATCAGCCCCAGCATTTT
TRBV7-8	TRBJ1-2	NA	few	CASSQQGYGYTF	TGTGCCAGCAGCCAACAGGGATATGGCTACACCTTC
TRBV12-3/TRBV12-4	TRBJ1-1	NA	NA	CASSSWGGLTEAFF	TGTGCCAGCAGTTCCTGGGGGGGTCTCACTGAAGCTTTCTTT
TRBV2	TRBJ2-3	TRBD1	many	CASSEQGALDTQYF	TGTGCCAGCAGTGAACAGGGGGCCTTAGATACGCAGTATTTT
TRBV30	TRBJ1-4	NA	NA	CALGRPRQGEKLFF	TGTGCCCTGGGGAGGCCCCGCCAGGGAGAAAAACTGTTTTTT
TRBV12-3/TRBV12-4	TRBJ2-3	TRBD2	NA	CASSPQSGVSTDTQYF	TGTGCCAGCAGCCCCCAAAGCGGGGTCAGCACAGATACGCAGTATTTT
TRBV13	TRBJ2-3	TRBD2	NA	CASSLASQRGFTDTQYF	TGTGCCAGCAGCTTAGCAAGCCAGCGGGGGTTCACAGATACGCAGTATTTT
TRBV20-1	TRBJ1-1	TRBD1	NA	CSAWTGANTEAFF	TGCAGTGCCTGGACAGGGGCGAACACTGAAGCTTTCTTT
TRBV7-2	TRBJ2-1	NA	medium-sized	CASSPNGWGVEQFF	TGTGCCAGCAGCCCGAACGGCTGGGGAGTGGAGCAGTTCTTC
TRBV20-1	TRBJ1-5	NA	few	CSAREVLGQGRGNQPQHF	TGCAGTGCTAGAGAGGTTTTGGGGCAGGGGAGAGGCAATCAGCCCCAGCATTTT
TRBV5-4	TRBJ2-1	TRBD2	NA	CASSLGGGTYNEQFF	TGTGCCAGCAGCTTGGGCGGGGGGACCTACAATGAGCAGTTCTTC
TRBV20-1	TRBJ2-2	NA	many	CSASVLGELFF	TGCAGTGCTTCCGTCTTAGGGGAGCTGTTTTTT
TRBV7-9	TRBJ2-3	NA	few	CASSLTDTQYF	TGTGCCAGCAGCTTAACAGATACGCAGTATTTT
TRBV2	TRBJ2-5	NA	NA	CASSEGQGTTETQYF	TGTGCCAGCAGTGAGGGGCAGGGGACGACGGAGACCCAGTACTTC
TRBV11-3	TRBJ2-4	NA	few	CASSLARLANIQYF	TGTGCCAGCAGCTTAGCGCGGTTAGCGAACATTCAGTACTTC
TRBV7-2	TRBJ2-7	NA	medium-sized	CASSLAAVSYEQYF	TGTGCCAGCAGCTTAGCGGCAGTCTCCTACGAGCAGTACTTC
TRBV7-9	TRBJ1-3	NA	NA	CASSLVGVNSGNTTYF	TGTGCCAGCAGCTTAGTAGGGGTAAACTCTGGAAACACCACATATTTT
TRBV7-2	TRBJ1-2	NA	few	CASSLENTMYGYTF	TGTGCCAGCAGCTTAGAGAACACGATGTATGGCTACACCTTC
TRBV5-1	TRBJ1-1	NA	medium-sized	CASSPWTVNNEAFF	TGCGCCAGCAGCCCCTGGACGGTTAACAATGAAGCTTTCTTT
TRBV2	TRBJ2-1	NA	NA	CASIKQGVSYNEQFF	TGTGCCAGCATCAAACAGGGTGTCTCCTACAATGAGCAGTTCTTC
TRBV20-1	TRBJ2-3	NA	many	CSARDPLAGAPRDTQYF	TGCAGTGCTAGAGACCCACTTGCGGGGGCCCCCCGGGATACGCAGTATTTT
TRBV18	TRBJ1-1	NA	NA	CASSPQGNIDTEAFF	TGTGCCAGCTCACCACAGGGGAATATCGACACTGAAGCTTTCTTT
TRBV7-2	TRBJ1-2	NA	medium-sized	CASRLGQLFYGYTF	TGTGCCAGCAGGCTAGGACAGCTGTTCTATGGCTACACCTTC
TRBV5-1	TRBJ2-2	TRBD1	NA	CVSSRGQGNAGELFF	TGCGTCAGCAGCAGGGGACAGGGAAACGCCGGGGAGCTGTTTTTT
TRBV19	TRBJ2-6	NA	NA	CASSALDNSGANVLTF	TGTGCCAGTAGCGCATTAGACAACTCTGGGGCCAACGTCCTGACTTTC